Presented here are 26 T cell receptor beta chains from one specimen sequenced in a study of shared clonotypes between healthy human individuals. CD8 cells classed as naive were CD45RO-negative and positively selected for CCR7, excluding terminally differentiated effector memory CD45RA+ cells. Some clones are missing from TCRdb's copy, which holds only in-frame ones; the method was immunoSEQ multiplex PCR. The sample carries millions of clones, about 92% recorded once. Sequenced: naive CD8+ T cells from PBMCs. The receptor source for this set is a man aged 18 to 29 in good health. Some clones in this sample may be carry-over from other donors' samples.

The V call is TRBV7-9, the J call TRBJ1-2; D is unclear. CDR3 length: 14 amino acids. Deletions cut 1 base from V and 9 bases from J, with 15 bases between. Per the germline V gene, CDR1 is SEHNR and CDR2 is FQNEAQ (reference sequence). The CDR3 DNA follows: TGTGCCAGCAGCTTAGGAGACATCGTCGGAAGCTACACCTTC. This codes for CASSLGDIVGSYTF.

In its sample, this clone was seen once. This chain joins TRBV10-3 and TRBJ2-2; D call uncertain. CDR1 is ENHRY, CDR2 SYGVKD, per germline. The CDR3 is made up of 13 amino acids. The V end was cut by 7 bases, the J end by 1 base, with 7 bases between. CDR3 amino acids: CAIMDENTGELFF. CDR3 in DNA: TGTGCCATCATGGATGAGAACACCGGGGAGCTGTTTTTT.

The rearrangement joins TRBV27 to TRBJ1-2, with D possibly TRBD1 on 5 matching bases. CDR3 size: 14 residues. V was shortened by 6 bases and J by 8 bases, with 19 bases between the two germline ends. Per germline, CDR1 MNHEY and CDR2 SMNVEV (reference sequence). CDR3 coding DNA: TGTGCCAGCAGCCTTATGTTGGGGGAAGGGGGCTACACCTTC. Amino acids: CASSLMLGEGGYTF.

In DNA, the CDR3 is TGCGCCAGCAGCCAAGTGGGACTAGCCAAAAACATTCAGTACTTC. The encoded protein is CASSQVGLAKNIQYF. The chain uses TRBV4-1 and TRBJ2-4, with a possible D match to TRBD2 (6 bases). Germline CDR1 reads MGHRA; CDR2 reads YSYEKL. Deletions cut 1 base from V and 0 bases from J, with 7 bases between. The CDR3 is 15 amino acids.

The V and J genes are TRBV11-2 and TRBJ2-2, with D perhaps TRBD1 (6 bases). The V end was cut by 1 base, the J end by 3 bases, with 15 bases between. This CDR3 has 17 residues. Germline values: CDR1 SGHAT, CDR2 FQNNGV. The CDR3 spells CASSLAFLDSYTGELFF. The DNA for the CDR3 is TGTGCCAGCAGCTTAGCCTTCCTGGACAGTTACACCGGGGAGCTGTTTTTT.

The rearrangement links TRBV2 to TRBJ2-2; 15 bases map to TRBD2. The CDR3 runs to 18 residues. CDR1 is SNHLY and CDR2 is FYNNEI in the germline V gene. V shed 3 bases and J 7 bases; nucleotides not matched to a gene: 9. CDR3 sequence (DNA): TGTGCCAGCAGTGAGTACGGGACTAGCGGGAGGAGAGGCGGGGAGCTGTTTTTT. Protein product: CASSEYGTSGRRGGELFF.

The chain combines TRBV7-2 with TRBJ2-7; TRBD2 might be the D (6 bases). V lost 2 bases, J lost 6 bases, and 14 bases lay in between. Germline CDR1 SGHTA, CDR2 FQGNSA. The length of the CDR3 is 14 residues. The CDR3 nucleotides read TGTGCCAGCAGCTTACGGGACTCCTCCCGCGAGCAGTACTTC. Protein product: CASSLRDSSREQYF.

Details on this clone: The sample has other DNA sequences that encode this CDR3 too. The rearrangement uses TRBV19 and TRBJ2-7; D is uncertain. This CDR3 has 13 residues. The V gene's germline CDR1 is LNHDA and CDR2 SQIVND (reference sequence). V was shortened by 1 base and J by 5 bases, with 9 bases between the two germline ends. In DNA, the CDR3 is TGTGCCAGTAGTATAGTTCCGGGCCACGAGCAGTACTTC. This translates into CASSIVPGHEQYF.

The CDR3: CASSFGTSGSNEQFF. CDR3 DNA sequence: TGTGCCAGCAGCTTCGGGACTAGCGGGAGCAATGAGCAGTTCTTC. This sequence joins TRBV7-6 and TRBJ2-1, with TRBD2 matching over 14 bases. V shed 3 bases, J shed 6 bases, and the junction held 1 base outside the gene matches. Per germline, CDR1 SGHVS and CDR2 FNYEAQ. This CDR3 spans 15 amino acids.

The chain employs TRBV11-3 and TRBJ2-1; 9 bases are shared with TRBD2. The J segment lost 8 bases and the V segment lost 3 bases, leaving 14 bases of the junction unmatched. There are 17 residues in the CDR3. Per the germline V gene, CDR1 is SGHNT and CDR2 is YENEEA. In nucleotides, the CDR3 is TGTGCCAGCAGCTTTGACAGTATGCGGGAGGGTCAACATGAGCAGTTCTTC. Translating gives CASSFDSMREGQHEQFF. Variable domain in full (rest from reference TRBV11-3 and TRBJ2-1): EAGVVQSPRYKIIEKKQPVAFWCNPISGHNTLYWYLQNLGQGPELLIRYENEEAVDDSQLPKDRFSAERLKGVDSTLKIQPAELGDSAVYLCASSFDSMREGQHEQFFGPGTRLTVL.

The chain employs TRBV27 and TRBJ2-3; D is possibly TRBD1 or TRBD2 (5 bases each). The CDR3 runs 15 residues. V gave up 5 bases and J gave up 1 base, with 13 bases separating them. CDR1 and CDR2 from the germline V gene are MNHEY and SMNVEV (reference sequence). The CDR3 here is CASSTSGPRTDTQYF. The CDR3 DNA is TGTGCCAGCAGTACCTCGGGACCACGCACAGATACGCAGTATTTT.

This chain joins TRBV23-1 and TRBJ2-7, with 8 bases that match TRBD1. TRBV23-1 is placed among ORFs of uncertain function. Trimming removed 2 bases from V and 5 bases from J; junction bases left unmatched: 17. The CDR3 covers 18 residues. The CDR3 reads CASSQKRKDREFCNEQYF. The CDR3 DNA reads as TGCGCCAGCAGTCAAAAGCGAAAGGACAGGGAGTTTTGCAACGAGCAGTACTTC.

The chain employs TRBV21-1 and TRBJ2-1; the table calls TRBD1, which could not be checked here. TRBV21-1 is described as a pseudogene. The CDR3 runs to 16 residues. The CDR3 region is CASSTEGAEWLDEQFF. The CDR3, as DNA: TGTGCCAGCAGCACCGAAGGGGCGGAGTGGTTAGATGAGCAGTTCTTC.

On this clone: This sample also contains other DNA sequences that code for the same CDR3. The chain couples TRBV7-9 to TRBJ1-1; D unclear. The germline V and J ends were trimmed by 1 base and 1 base, with 7 bases remaining between them. The CDR3 is made up of 14 amino acids. Germline assignment: CDR1 SEHNR and CDR2 FQNEAQ (reference sequence). The CDR3 bases are TGTGCCAGCAGCTTAGTGAGGCCGAACACTGAAGCTTTCTTT. Encoded protein: CASSLVRPNTEAFF.

Only a few counts were recorded for this clone. The V call is TRBV11-2, the J call TRBJ2-1, with no clear D. The germline gives CDR1 SGHAT, CDR2 FQNNGV. The CDR3 totals 13 residues. The V end was cut by 0 bases, the J end by 7 bases, with 7 bases between. The CDR3 region has the DNA TGTGCCAGCAGCTTAGATCCCCAGAATGAGCAGTTCTTC. It translates to CASSLDPQNEQFF.

The chain has TRBV27 and TRBJ1-5; 8 nucleotides align to TRBD1. V shed 2 bases, J shed 2 bases, and the junction held 8 bases outside the gene matches. Germline V CDR1 and CDR2: MNHEY, SMNVEV (reference sequence). This CDR3 contains 17 residues. DNA for the CDR3: TGTGCCAGCAGTTTACGGGGACAGGAGCCTCGCAATCAGCCCCAGCATTTT. Translating gives CASSLRGQEPRNQPQHF.

The chain couples TRBV28 to TRBJ2-1, with D uncertain. Germline CDR1 MDHEN, CDR2 SYDVKM. The CDR3 extends over 16 amino acids. V was shortened by 2 bases and J by 1 base, with 12 bases between the two germline ends. The DNA for the CDR3 is TGTGCCAGCAGTTTAAGTTATGAGTTATCCTACAATGAGCAGTTCTTC. This codes for CASSLSYELSYNEQFF.

This chain connects TRBV29-1 to TRBJ1-2, with a possible D match to TRBD1 (6 bases). Germline CDR1 reads SQVTM; CDR2 reads ANQGSEA. The CDR3 totals 13 residues. Trimming took off 6 bases at V and 4 bases at J, with 15 bases between the two ends. CDR3 DNA: TGCAGCGTCCCCGAAGGGGGGGTCTATGGCTACACCTTC. It translates to CSVPEGGVYGYTF.

The CDR3 is CATSRDHPSPTYEQYF. The CDR3 bases are TGTGCCACCAGCAGAGACCATCCCTCGCCCACCTACGAGCAGTACTTC. The chain couples TRBV15 to TRBJ2-7; D not resolved. Germline CDR1 LNHNV, CDR2 YYDKDF (reference sequence). Between the trimmed V and J ends, which lost 0 bases and 2 bases, there was a span of 14 bases. This CDR3 is built from 16 residues.

The chain is built from TRBV5-1 and TRBJ1-2; 8 positions agree with TRBD1. The germline gives CDR1 SGHRS, CDR2 YFSETQ. Trimming removed 1 base from V and 7 bases from J; junction bases left unmatched: 6. This CDR3 region has 14 residues. The DNA of the CDR3 is TGCGCCAGCAGCTTGTCAGGACAGGGCTCTGGCTACACCTTC. Protein product: CASSLSGQGSGYTF.

This chain uses TRBV19 with TRBJ1-1; no definite D call. The CDR3 extends over 13 amino acids. In germline, CDR1 is LNHDA, CDR2 SQIVND (reference sequence). The V gene lost 6 bases and the J gene lost 4 bases, with 12 bases spanning the gap. The CDR3 is CASSLTDGTEAFF. The CDR3 coding sequence is TGTGCCAGTAGCCTAACAGACGGCACTGAAGCTTTCTTT.

A word on this clone: Other DNA sequences in the sample encode the same CDR3. The rearrangement links TRBV10-3 to TRBJ2-2; D remains ambiguous. Germline lookup yields CDR1 ENHRY and CDR2 SYGVKD. The germline V and J ends were trimmed by 6 bases and 2 bases, with 4 bases remaining between them. This CDR3 spans 12 amino acids. The CDR3 loop is CAISENTGELFF. The CDR3, as DNA: TGTGCCATCAGCGAAAACACCGGGGAGCTGTTTTTT.

V and J are TRBV7-2 and TRBJ2-7; D is ambiguous. The ends were cut back, 8 bases at V and 4 bases at J, with 12 bases in the middle. Germline CDR1 and CDR2: SGHTA and FQGNSA. The CDR3 totals 12 residues. CDR3 DNA: TGTGCCAGCCAGTCAGCCGAATACGAGCAGTACTTC. Translated: CASQSAEYEQYF.

The chain uses TRBV14 and TRBJ2-7, with D possibly being TRBD1 or TRBD2 (5 bases each). The V gene lost 0 bases and the J gene lost 3 bases, with 18 bases spanning the gap. CDR3 length equals 17 residues. CDR1 and CDR2 from the germline V gene are SGHDN and FVKESK. CDR3 in amino acids: CASSQDPRGSADYEQYF. The CDR3 nucleotides read TGTGCCAGCAGCCAAGATCCGAGGGGAAGCGCCGACTACGAGCAGTACTTC.

The rearrangement uses TRBV9 and TRBJ2-7; D is undetermined. CDR1 and CDR2 from the germline V gene are SGDLS and YYNGEE. The CDR3 contains 14 residues. The germline V and J ends were trimmed by 4 bases and 1 base, with 12 bases remaining between them. The CDR3 spells CASSSSLGSYEQYF. CDR3 in DNA: TGTGCCAGCAGCTCCAGTTTAGGGTCCTACGAGCAGTACTTC.

This rearrangement joins TRBV9 to TRBJ2-5; 7 bases match TRBD1. Unmatched junction bases numbered 6, after V lost 3 bases and J lost 4 bases. This CDR3 comprises 14 residues. The germline V gene encodes CDR1 SGDLS and CDR2 YYNGEE. The CDR3 sequence is CASSDRDSRETQYF. In nucleotides, the CDR3 is TGTGCCAGCAGCGATCGGGACAGTCGAGAGACCCAGTACTTC.